This TCR beta chain was captured in a study of blood T cell repertoires in COVID-19. Turning to the study itself: Collection of acute and convalescent COVID-19 samples took place in the United States, Italy and Spain. T cells, B-cell-depleted T cells, or PBMCs supplied cDNA or gDNA.

Repertoires were generated with immunoSEQ multiplex PCR, while TCRdb's copy carries only in-frame clones and drops some. Among over 200,000 clones listed, over 70% were seen once. The CDR3 consists of 15 residues. V was trimmed by 4 bases and J by 0 bases, leaving 9 bases between them. Germline CDR1 reads MGHRA; CDR2 reads YSYEKL. What was sequenced was peripheral blood. V usage is TRBV4-1 and J usage is TRBJ1-4; D unresolved. This receptor was obtained from a woman aged 80 or older with acute or convalescent COVID-19. CDR3 sequence (DNA): TGCGCCAGCAGCCCCTTCGGGGCAACTAATGAAAAACTGTTTTTT. It specifies CASSPFGATNEKLFF.